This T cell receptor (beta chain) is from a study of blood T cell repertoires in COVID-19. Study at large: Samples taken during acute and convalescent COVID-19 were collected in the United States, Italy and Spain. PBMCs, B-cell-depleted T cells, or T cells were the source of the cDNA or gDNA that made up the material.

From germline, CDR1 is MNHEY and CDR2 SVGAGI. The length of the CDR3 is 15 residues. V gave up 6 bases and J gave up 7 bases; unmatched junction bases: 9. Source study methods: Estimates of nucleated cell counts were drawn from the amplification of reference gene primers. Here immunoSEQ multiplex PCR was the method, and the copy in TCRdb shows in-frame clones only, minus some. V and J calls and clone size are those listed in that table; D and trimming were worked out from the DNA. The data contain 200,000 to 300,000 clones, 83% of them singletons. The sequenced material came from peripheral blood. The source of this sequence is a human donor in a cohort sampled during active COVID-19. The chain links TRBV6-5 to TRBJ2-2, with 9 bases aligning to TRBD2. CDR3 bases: TGTGCCAGCAGGGGGGGACTAGCCGGGATCGGGGAGCTGTTTTTT. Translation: CASRGGLAGIGELFF.